Below, one T cell receptor (beta chain) is given with its context. Its antigen is unidentified. A single base separates this from a much larger clone, so it may be a read error. CDR1 is SGHVS and CDR2 is FNYEAQ in the germline V gene. This CDR3 has 13 residues. V dropped 1 base and J dropped 9; count of bases not matched to a gene: 3. The data are from a study of T cell repertoires in cytomegalovirus infection. TCRdb itself ran the reads through MiXCR, one entry per CDR3 protein. The sample records hundreds of thousands of distinct CDR3 sequences, more than 40% being singletons. The receptor comes from a human donor in good health (CMV status not recorded). Some clones in this sample may be carry-over from other donors' samples. The sequencing used cultured PBMCs, collected from culture after CMV antigen stimulation. V and J are TRBV7-6 and TRBJ2-1; 7 bases align to TRBD1. The CDR3 here is CASSLGTGTEQFF. The CDR3 DNA follows: TGTGCCAGCAGCTTAGGGACAGGTACTGAGCAGTTCTTC.